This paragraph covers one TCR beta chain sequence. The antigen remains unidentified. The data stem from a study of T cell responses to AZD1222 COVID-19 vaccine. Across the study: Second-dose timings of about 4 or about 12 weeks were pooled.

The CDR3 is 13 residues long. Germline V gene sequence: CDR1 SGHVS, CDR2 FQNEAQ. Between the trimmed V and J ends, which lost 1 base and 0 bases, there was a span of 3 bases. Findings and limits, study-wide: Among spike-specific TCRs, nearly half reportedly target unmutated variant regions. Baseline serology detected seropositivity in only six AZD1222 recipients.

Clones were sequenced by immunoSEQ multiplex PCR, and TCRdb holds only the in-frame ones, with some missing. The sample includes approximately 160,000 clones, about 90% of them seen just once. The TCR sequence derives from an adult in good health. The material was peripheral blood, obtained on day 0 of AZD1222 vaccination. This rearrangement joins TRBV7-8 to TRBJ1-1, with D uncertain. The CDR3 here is CASSLGMNTEAFF. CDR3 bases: TGTGCCAGCAGCTTAGGTATGAACACTGAAGCTTTCTTT.